The rows below give T cell receptor beta chains drawn from one sample of a study of CD8 T cells in ankylosing spondylitis. One entry per CDR3 protein results from TCRdb running MiXCR on the 5' RACE reads. The repertoire holds about 130,000 distinct CDR3 sequences, with roughly 9% as singletons. The sample was blood, either unsorted or a sorted T cell fraction (not recorded which). These receptors all stem from a male donor with ankylosing spondylitis or in good health (not recorded which). Each CDR3 is given with its conserved first and last residue. The D gene is left open where the match is weak. The size entry is marked missing in some rows and otherwise reads once, few, many or a size class.

>TRBV15|TRBJ2-3|12|many|NA
CATSLGADTQYF
TGTGCCACCAGCTTGGGGGCAGATACGCAGTATTTT
>TRBV29-1|TRBJ1-2|15|many|TRBD1
CSVGLRDRGKDGYTF
TGCAGCGTTGGGTTACGGGACAGGGGAAAGGATGGCTACACCTTC
>TRBV4-2|TRBJ2-1|14|many|TRBD2
CASSHPGLDNEQFF
TGTGCCAGCAGCCACCCGGGACTAGATAATGAGCAGTTCTTC
>TRBV5-1|TRBJ2-6|15|NA|NA
CASSAGGLGANVLTF
TGCGCCAGCAGCGCCGGGGGGCTCGGGGCCAACGTCCTGACTTTC
>TRBV18|TRBJ2-7|15|many|NA
CASSRRGVGAYEQYF
TGTGCCAGCTCACGGAGGGGGGTAGGTGCCTACGAGCAGTACTTC
>TRBV28|TRBJ2-3|18|many|NA
CASSNSDGLGSTDGTQYF
TGTGCCAGCAGTAATTCCGACGGGCTGGGAAGTACGGATGGTACGCAGTATTTT
>TRBV12-3/TRBV12-4|TRBJ2-1|17|many|TRBD2
CASSLGLAGVTFSGEFF
TGTGCCAGCAGTTTAGGACTAGCGGGAGTTACGTTTAGTGGGGAGTTCTTC
>TRBV12-5|TRBJ2-1|14|NA|NA
CASGTQSSYNEQFF
TGTGCTAGTGGTACCCAGAGCTCCTACAATGAGCAGTTCTTC
>TRBV7-2|TRBJ2-2|13|many|TRBD1
CASSANRGGELFF
TGTGCCAGCAGCGCTAACAGGGGGGGGGAGCTGTTTTTT
>TRBV11-2|TRBJ2-5|15|NA|TRBD2
CASSQGLAGEGEDYF
TGTGCCAGCAGCCAGGGACTAGCGGGAGAAGGGGAAGATTACTTC
>TRBV12-3/TRBV12-4|TRBJ2-1|16|many|TRBD2
CASSWTSGNLFNEQFF
TGTGCCAGCAGTTGGACTAGCGGCAACCTCTTCAATGAGCAGTTCTTC
>TRBV29-1|TRBJ2-3|17|many|TRBD2
CSVYRAYMTSETDTQYF
TGCAGCGTTTACAGGGCGTATATGACTAGCGAAACAGATACGCAGTATTTT
>TRBV7-6|TRBJ2-5|17|NA|TRBD1
CASSLAESGGAQETQYF
TGTGCCAGCAGCTTAGCCGAGTCAGGGGGTGCTCAAGAGACCCAGTACTTC
>TRBV20-1|TRBJ2-3|15|many|NA
CSAFDGTPSTDTQYF
TGCAGTGCCTTTGACGGGACTCCTAGCACAGATACGCAGTATTTT
>TRBV6-2/TRBV6-3|TRBJ2-7|17|many|TRBD1
CASSYPTTGQVNYEQYF
TGTGCCAGCAGTTACCCTACTACGGGACAGGTAAACTACGAGCAGTACTTC
>TRBV20-1|TRBJ2-6|18|many|NA
CSASIGGAVVTGANVLTF
TGCAGTGCTAGTATCGGAGGGGCGGTTGTTACTGGGGCCAACGTCCTGACTTTC
>TRBV20-1|TRBJ2-7|13|NA|NA
CSARGRSSYEQYF
TGCAGTGCTAGGGGTCGAAGCTCCTACGAGCAGTACTTC
>TRBV20-1|TRBJ2-1|14|NA|TRBD2
CSAGTSGSRNEQFF
TGCAGTGCCGGGACTAGCGGGAGTCGGAATGAGCAGTTCTTC
>TRBV4-2|TRBJ2-1|18|NA|TRBD2
CASSQEGLAGSTVDEQFF
TGTGCCAGCAGCCAGGAAGGACTAGCGGGAAGTACAGTCGATGAGCAGTTCTTC
>TRBV27|TRBJ2-1|12|many|NA
CASSFAGAGQFF
TGTGCCAGCAGTTTTGCCGGGGCCGGGCAGTTCTTC
>TRBV3-1|TRBJ1-4|15|many|TRBD1
CASKRQGATNEKLFF
TGTGCCAGCAAGCGACAGGGCGCAACTAATGAAAAACTGTTTTTT
>TRBV20-1|TRBJ2-2|12|many|NA
CSAETVSGELFF
TGCAGTGCTGAAACAGTGTCCGGGGAGCTGTTTTTT
>TRBV19|TRBJ2-1|14|few|TRBD1
CASSNRGAYNEQFF
TGTGCCAGTAGTAACAGGGGGGCCTACAATGAGCAGTTCTTC
>TRBV7-9|TRBJ1-2|15|few|NA
CASSEAWGGSSGYTF
TGTGCCAGCAGCGAGGCCTGGGGGGGCAGTAGCGGCTACACCTTC
>TRBV20-1|TRBJ2-3|13|many|NA
CSASGKFTDTQYF
TGCAGTGCGTCAGGAAAATTCACAGATACGCAGTATTTT
>TRBV18|TRBJ2-5|14|NA|TRBD1
CASSPTGNQETQYF
TGTGCCAGCTCACCGACAGGGAACCAAGAGACCCAGTACTTC
>TRBV18|TRBJ2-2|16|NA|NA
CASSPRPSSNTGEMFF
TGTGCCAGCTCACCACGCCCGTCTTCGAACACCGGGGAGATGTTTTTT
>TRBV7-2|TRBJ2-5|15|many|NA
CASSLIPGPQETQYF
TGTGCCAGCAGCTTGATCCCGGGCCCCCAAGAGACCCAGTACTTC
>TRBV5-6|TRBJ2-1|15|many|NA
CASSLPALGVGGQFF
TGTGCCAGCAGCTTGCCAGCTTTGGGGGTGGGGGGGCAGTTCTTC
>TRBV6-1|TRBJ1-5|16|many|TRBD1
CASSEAGTGFNQPQHF
TGTGCCAGCAGTGAAGCCGGGACAGGGTTCAATCAGCCCCAGCATTTT
>TRBV7-2|TRBJ2-1|18|NA|TRBD2
CASSLAVMGTSGSYEQFF
TGTGCCAGCAGCTTAGCTGTGATGGGGACTAGCGGGAGTTATGAGCAGTTCTTC
>TRBV18|TRBJ2-6|18|medium-sized|TRBD1
CASSPGQGSSSGANVLTF
TGTGCCAGCTCACCGGGACAGGGGTCCAGCTCTGGGGCCAACGTCCTGACTTTC
>TRBV5-1|TRBJ2-5|14|many|NA
CASSPSSQKETQYF
TGCGCCAGCAGCCCCAGCTCCCAGAAAGAGACCCAGTACTTC
>TRBV12-3/TRBV12-4|TRBJ2-4|15|many|NA
CASSQVPLGSNIQYF
TGTGCCAGCAGTCAAGTCCCCCTAGGTAGCAACATTCAGTACTTC
>TRBV10-3|TRBJ1-4|14|many|NA
CAIKGSHEGEKLFF
TGTGCCATCAAGGGCAGCCATGAGGGTGAAAAACTGTTTTTT
>TRBV28|TRBJ2-2|15|many|NA
CASIMGVGSTGELFF
TGTGCCAGCATAATGGGAGTGGGGTCGACCGGGGAGCTGTTTTTT
>TRBV25-1|TRBJ2-1|15|many|TRBD1
CASSAETGGVNEQFF
TGTGCCAGCAGTGCAGAGACAGGGGGCGTGAATGAGCAGTTCTTC
>TRBV5-1|TRBJ2-5|16|many|TRBD2
CASSSGLAGYLETQYF
TGCGCCAGCAGCAGCGGACTAGCTGGATATTTAGAGACCCAGTACTTC
>TRBV10-3|TRBJ2-7|15|many|NA
CAISDLQGIAYEQYF
TGTGCCATCAGTGATTTGCAGGGAATCGCCTACGAGCAGTACTTC
>TRBV11-2|TRBJ2-7|19|few|TRBD2
CASSLEGPLLAGGTYEQYF
TGTGCCAGCAGCTTAGAGGGCCCTCTGCTAGCGGGAGGGACCTACGAGCAGTACTTC
>TRBV25-1|TRBJ2-1|14|many|TRBD1
CASSGTGVYNEQFF
TGTGCCAGCAGTGGGACAGGGGTTTACAATGAGCAGTTCTTC
>TRBV7-8|TRBJ2-1|15|many|NA
CASSYRTGESIEQFF
TGTGCCAGCAGCTATCGGACGGGGGAATCTATCGAGCAGTTCTTC
>TRBV12-3/TRBV12-4|TRBJ2-1|15|many|NA
CASRLGLSTYNEQFF
TGTGCCAGCAGGCTTGGGCTATCCACCTACAATGAGCAGTTCTTC
>TRBV4-2|TRBJ2-7|15|NA|TRBD2
CASSPGLLAFYEQYF
TGTGCCAGCAGCCCGGGACTACTCGCTTTCTACGAGCAGTACTTC